Each of the 22 T cell receptor beta chains below was sequenced from the same sample in a study of cytomegalovirus exposure and HLA in healthy donors. This PCR relied on a set of 60 Vbeta primers and 13 Jbeta primers. Produced via immunoSEQ multiplex PCR; TCRdb's table is partial and in-frame only. The data hold about 85,000 clones, with more than 60% observed a single time. Sequenced sample: PBMCs. Receptors were obtained from a boy younger than 18 in good health and CMV-seronegative.

The chain combines TRBV27 with TRBJ2-7; 7 bases agree with TRBD1. The V segment lost 3 bases and the J segment 3 bases; nucleotides outside the gene matches: 5. The CDR3 sequence is 14 residues long. Looked up from germline, CDR1 is MNHEY and CDR2 is SMNVEV (reference sequence). The CDR3 nucleotides read TGTGCCAGCAGTTTGGACAGGAGTGGCTACGAGCAGTACTTC. It is translated as CASSLDRSGYEQYF.

The chain employs TRBV2 and TRBJ2-3, with 9 bases identical to TRBD2. J lost 6 bases, V lost 7 bases, and 11 bases had no gene match. Germline V gene lookup returns CDR1 SNHLY and CDR2 FYNNEI. This CDR3 is built from 15 residues. In nucleotides, the CDR3 is TGTGCCAGCAATTTGCTAGCGGGATCGGCGGATACGCAGTATTTT. Encoded protein: CASNLLAGSADTQYF. Looking up the rest from reference TRBV2 and TRBJ2-3 gives the full variable domain: EPEVTQTPSHQVTQMGQEVILRCVPISNHLYFYWYRQILGQKVEFLVSFYNNEISEKSEIFDDQFSVERPDGSNFTLKIRSTKLEDSAMYFCASNLLAGSADTQYFGPGTRLTVL.

This rearrangement joins TRBV28 to TRBJ1-2, with D possibly being TRBD1 (6 bases). Germline CDR1 and CDR2: MDHEN and SYDVKM. The CDR3 consists of 13 residues. V was trimmed by 4 bases and J by 4 bases, leaving 10 bases between them. CDR3 amino acids: CASSSGQSYGYTF. The CDR3 DNA is TGTGCCAGCAGTTCCGGACAGAGCTATGGCTACACCTTC.

This chain joins TRBV25-1 and TRBJ1-5; tentative D call: TRBD1 (6 bases). CDR3 length: 18 amino acids. The V and J ends lost 1 base and 2 bases respectively, with 18 bases between them. Germline CDR1 is MGHDK and CDR2 is SYGVNS. DNA of the CDR3: TGTGCCAGCAGTGAATTCAAAACCAGGGGAGAGGGCAATCAGCCCCAGCATTTT. Translated, it gives CASSEFKTRGEGNQPQHF. The whole variable domain, remainder taken from reference TRBV25-1 and TRBJ1-5, is EADIYQTPRYLVIGTGKKITLECSQTMGHDKMYWYQQDPGMELHLIHYSYGVNSTEKGDLSSESTVSRIRTEHFPLTLESARPSHTSQYLCASSEFKTRGEGNQPQHFGDGTRLSIL.

The V and J genes are TRBV4-3 and TRBJ1-1, with 7 nucleotides matching TRBD1. V dropped 3 bases and J dropped 3; count of bases not matched to a gene: 7. This CDR3 spans 15 amino acids. The germline gives CDR1 LGHNA, CDR2 YSLEER. The CDR3 spells CASSQVTGSYTEAFF. CDR3 DNA sequence: TGCGCCAGCAGCCAGGTGACAGGGAGCTACACTGAAGCTTTCTTT.

The V gene is TRBV28, the J gene TRBJ2-1; 7 nucleotides line up with TRBD1. Unmatched junction bases numbered 6, after V lost 2 bases and J lost 5 bases. In germline, CDR1 is MDHEN, CDR2 SYDVKM. The CDR3 covers 15 residues. The CDR3 loop reads CASSLDREMDNEQFF. Here the CDR3 DNA reads TGTGCCAGCAGTTTAGACAGGGAAATGGACAATGAGCAGTTCTTC.

This chain connects TRBV6-5 to TRBJ1-1, with D tentatively TRBD1 (5 bases). The V and J ends lost 1 base and 8 bases respectively, with 11 bases between them. Germline-derived CDR1 and CDR2 are MNHEY and SVGAGI. The CDR3 totals 13 residues. The CDR3 here is CASSYLGGEEAFF. The CDR3 DNA follows: TGTGCCAGCAGTTACTTGGGGGGGGAAGAAGCTTTCTTT.

This clone was recorded a few times. This chain joins TRBV28 and TRBJ2-1; 8 nucleotides match TRBD2. The V gene's germline CDR1 is MDHEN and CDR2 SYDVKM. The CDR3 is 13 residues long. With V trimmed by 7 bases and J by 7 bases, 6 bases remained unmatched. The CDR3 DNA sequence: TGTGCCAGCACCCGGGAGGGCCGGAATGAGCAGTTCTTC. Protein product: CASTREGRNEQFF.

The chain recombines TRBV6-5 with TRBJ2-7, with 10 bases that match TRBD1. CDR3 length: 15 amino acids. V dropped 6 bases and J dropped 5; count of bases not matched to a gene: 10. The germline V gene encodes CDR1 MNHEY and CDR2 SVGAGI. The DNA of the CDR3 is TGTGCCAGCAGGGGGGCTGGGACAGGGGAAAACGAGCAGTACTTC. Its protein product is CASRGAGTGENEQYF.

This chain links TRBV29-1 with TRBJ2-4, with 9 bases identical to TRBD1. With 7 bases clipped from V and 7 bases from J, the junction kept 5 bases outside the gene matches. The CDR3 covers 12 residues. CDR1 and CDR2 (germline): SQVTM, ANQGSEA. The CDR3 DNA is TGCAGCGGCCGGGACAGGGTGAACATTCAGTACTTC. As protein: CSGRDRVNIQYF.

This chain joins TRBV15 and TRBJ2-7; 11 nucleotides agree with TRBD1. Germline CDR1 and CDR2: LNHNV and YYDKDF (reference sequence). The CDR3 runs to 14 residues. Trimming cost V 5 bases and J 6 bases; bases outside gene matches: 6. The CDR3 protein is CATSAGQGAVEQYF. CDR3 DNA: TGTGCCACCAGCGCAGGACAGGGGGCGGTCGAGCAGTACTTC.

V and J are TRBV29-1 and TRBJ2-5; D ambiguous. This CDR3 comprises 12 residues. Trimming removed 2 bases from V and 2 bases from J, with 6 bases in between. Germline-derived CDR1 and CDR2 are SQVTM and ANQGSEA. The CDR3, as DNA: TGCAGCGTTGAACTACAGCAAGAGACCCAGTACTTC. Translation: CSVELQQETQYF.

This chain joins TRBV30 and TRBJ1-5; 9 nucleotides line up with TRBD1. The CDR3 is made up of 14 amino acids. The V gene's germline CDR1 is GTSNPN and CDR2 SVGIG (reference sequence). The V gene end was trimmed by 2 bases and the J gene end by 5 bases; junction bases not matched to a gene: 4. The CDR3 region is CAWSKQGADQPQHF. CDR3 nucleotides: TGTGCCTGGAGTAAACAGGGGGCGGATCAGCCCCAGCATTTT.

This chain links TRBV14 with TRBJ2-2; D is unresolved. Trimming took 0 bases from V and 5 from J, leaving 10 bases between them. This CDR3 spans 15 amino acids. Germline assignment: CDR1 SGHDN and CDR2 FVKESK. CDR3 sequence (DNA): TGTGCCAGCAGCCAAGATGTAACAGCTACCGGGGAGCTGTTTTTT. Protein product: CASSQDVTATGELFF.

The chain couples TRBV4-1 to TRBJ2-7; the D gene is possibly TRBD1 (5 bases). Germline-derived CDR1 and CDR2 are MGHRA and YSYEKL. This CDR3 contains 14 residues. Trimming removed 2 bases from V and 3 bases from J, with 11 bases in between. In DNA form, the CDR3 reads TGCGCCAGCAGCCAACCTGACAGACACTACGAGCAGTACTTC. It translates to CASSQPDRHYEQYF.

The chain recombines TRBV7-9 with TRBJ2-7, with D possibly TRBD1 on 6 matching bases. The CDR3 extends over 13 amino acids. V lost 4 bases to trimming and J lost 2 bases, with 9 bases between them. CDR1 and CDR2 (germline): SEHNR, FQNEAQ (reference sequence). This CDR3 reads CASSSSGAYEQYF. The CDR3 bases are TGTGCCAGCAGCTCATCAGGGGCCTACGAGCAGTACTTC.

The CDR3 nucleotides are TGCGCCAGCAGCGGTAACCGGGACAGGGGATATTATGGCTACACCTTC. Protein sequence: CASSGNRDRGYYGYTF. This chain joins TRBV5-1 and TRBJ1-2; 10 nucleotides agree with TRBD1. Germline loops: CDR1 SGHRS, CDR2 YFSETQ. V was clipped by 4 bases and J by 5 bases; unmatched bases: 11. This CDR3 comprises 16 residues.

In regard to this clone: In the same sample, other DNA sequences code for this CDR3. The chain carries TRBV25-1 and TRBJ2-2; D perhaps matches TRBD2 (6 bases). Per the germline V gene, CDR1 is MGHDK and CDR2 is SYGVNS. This CDR3 has 15 amino acids. Trimming pared 3 bases from V and 3 bases from J, leaving 11 bases between. This CDR3 is CASSDGREDTGELFF. CDR3 nucleotide sequence: TGTGCCAGCAGTGACGGCAGGGAGGACACCGGGGAGCTGTTTTTT.

This clone has just one count. This chain connects TRBV7-6 to TRBJ2-3, with TRBD2 identical over 9 bases. With 2 bases clipped from V and 2 bases from J, the junction kept 5 bases outside the gene matches. Germline assignment: CDR1 SGHVS and CDR2 FNYEAQ. This CDR3 contains 16 residues. CDR3: CASSLSSGDYTDTQYF. The CDR3 coding sequence is TGTGCCAGCAGCTTATCTAGCGGGGACTACACAGATACGCAGTATTTT.

The chain joins TRBV6-4 to TRBJ1-5; 7 positions agree with TRBD1. Germline V gene lookup returns CDR1 MRHNA and CDR2 SNTAGT. The CDR3 extends over 14 amino acids. V dropped 5 bases and J dropped 5; count of bases not matched to a gene: 6. The CDR3 is CASSTGAVYQPQHF. Written as DNA, the CDR3 is TGTGCCAGCAGTACAGGGGCGGTCTATCAGCCCCAGCATTTT.

This rearrangement joins TRBV19 to TRBJ1-5; D is possibly TRBD1 (5 bases). The CDR3 spans 12 residues. The germline CDR1 and CDR2 sequences are LNHDA and SQIVND (reference sequence). Trimming took 6 bases from V and 7 from J, leaving 10 bases between them. This CDR3 is CASRWGEQPQHF. CDR3 bases: TGTGCCAGTAGATGGGGGGAACAGCCCCAGCATTTT. Full variable domain (rest looked up from reference TRBV19 and TRBJ1-5): DGGITQSPKYLFRKEGQNVTLSCEQNLNHDAMYWYRQDPGQGLRLIYYSQIVNDFQKGDIAEGYSVSREKKESFPLTVTSAQKNPTAFYLCASRWGEQPQHFGDGTRLSIL.

The chain has TRBV7-9 and TRBJ2-7; 8 positions agree with TRBD2. This CDR3 region has 15 residues. Germline V lookup: CDR1 SEHNR, CDR2 FQNEAQ (reference sequence). Trimming at V came to 5 bases and at J to 5 bases, leaving 11 bases not matched to a gene. The CDR3 coding sequence is TGTGCCAGCAGCCAATTAGCTGGCGGGGGGAACGAGCAGTACTTC. Protein: CASSQLAGGGNEQYF.